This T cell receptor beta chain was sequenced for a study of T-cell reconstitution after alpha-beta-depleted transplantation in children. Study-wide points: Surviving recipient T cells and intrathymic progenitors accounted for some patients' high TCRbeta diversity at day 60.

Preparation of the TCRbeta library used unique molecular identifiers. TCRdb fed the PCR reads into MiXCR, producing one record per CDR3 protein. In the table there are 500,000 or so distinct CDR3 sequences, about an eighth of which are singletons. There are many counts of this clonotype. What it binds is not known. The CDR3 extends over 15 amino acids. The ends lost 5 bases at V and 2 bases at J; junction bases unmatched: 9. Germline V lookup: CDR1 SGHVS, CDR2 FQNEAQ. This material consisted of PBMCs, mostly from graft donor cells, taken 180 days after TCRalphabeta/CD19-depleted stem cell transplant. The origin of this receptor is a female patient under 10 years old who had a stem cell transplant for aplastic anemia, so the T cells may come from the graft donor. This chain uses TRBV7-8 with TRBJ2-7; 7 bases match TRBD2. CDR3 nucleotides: TGTGCCAGCAGCCCCCGTGCGAGCGGGGCCTACGAGCAGTACTTC. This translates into CASSPRASGAYEQYF. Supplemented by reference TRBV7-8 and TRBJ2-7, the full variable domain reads GAGVSQSPRYKVAKRGQDVALRCDPISGHVSLFWYQQALGQGPEFLTYFQNEAQLDKSGLPSDRFFAERPEGSVSTLKIQRTQQEDSAVYLCASSPRASGAYEQYFGPGTRLTVT.